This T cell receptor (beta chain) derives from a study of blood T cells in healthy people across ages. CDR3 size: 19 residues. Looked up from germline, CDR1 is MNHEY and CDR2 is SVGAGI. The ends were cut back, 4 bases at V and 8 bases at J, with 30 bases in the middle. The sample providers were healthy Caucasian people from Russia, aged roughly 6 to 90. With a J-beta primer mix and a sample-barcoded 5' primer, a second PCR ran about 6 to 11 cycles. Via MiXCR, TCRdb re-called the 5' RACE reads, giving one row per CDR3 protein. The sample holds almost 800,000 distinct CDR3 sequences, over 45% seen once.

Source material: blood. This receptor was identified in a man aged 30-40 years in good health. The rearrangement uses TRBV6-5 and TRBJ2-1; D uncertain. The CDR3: CASSFPSGERPTLLDEQFF. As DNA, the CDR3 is TGTGCCAGCAGTTTCCCCTCAGGTGAGCGCCCAACCCTGCTGGATGAGCAGTTCTTC.